This TCR beta chain was identified during a study of T cell responses to AZD1222 COVID-19 vaccine. General study findings and limits: There were vaccine-associated CD4 TCRs across spike, dominant at 160-218 and 743-854. Females made up more of the donors, who were largely white British, and clonal diversity may have come out too low. Repertoire samples came only from after the peak T cell response.

The data were produced by immunoSEQ multiplex PCR, yet TCRdb's version contains in-frame clones alone and is incomplete. The top ten clones hold 6.5% to 7% of a sample with roughly 180,000 clones, roughly nine tenths of them seen once. Details on this clone: Its antigen is not known.

V was pared by 5 bases and J by 7 bases, with 9 bases of the junction left unmatched. Germline V lookup: CDR1 MDHEN, CDR2 SYDVKM. The CDR3 is 16 amino acids. The chain uses TRBV28 and TRBJ1-5, with 12 bases that match TRBD1. The TCR sequence derives from an adult in good health. Sequences were derived from peripheral blood, sampled on day 0 of AZD1222 vaccination. This CDR3 is CASSHSGQGAKQPQHF. The CDR3 DNA reads as TGTGCCAGCAGTCACTCGGGACAGGGGGCGAAGCAGCCCCAGCATTTT.